This entry lists 22 T cell receptor beta chains sequenced from one sample in a study of blood T cells in healthy people across ages. A second PCR of roughly 6 to 12 cycles used a sample-barcoded 5' primer and a J-beta primer mix. MiXCR, applied by TCRdb to the 5' RACE reads, yields one record per CDR3 protein. This sample has about 1.5 million distinct CDR3 sequences; roughly two fifths occur once, and the top ten carry about 4%. Sample: blood. Receptors originate from a woman between 18 and 29 years old in good health.

The V and J genes are TRBV29-1 and TRBJ2-1; D is perhaps TRBD2 (5 bases). The J call may not be correct, given that the DNA end is closer to TRBJ2-7. The CDR3 spans 13 residues. Germline V gene lookup returns CDR1 SQVTM and CDR2 ANQGSEA. The chain's CDR3 is CSRSGSSYNEQYF. The CDR3 nucleotides read TGCAGCCGAAGTGGGAGCTCCTACAATGAGCAGTACTTC.

CDR3 residues: CASSQSRAGETQYF. In nucleotides, the CDR3 is TGCGCCAGCAGCCAATCGAGGGCAGGAGAGACCCAGTACTTC. V is TRBV4-1 and J is TRBJ2-5; D possibly corresponds to TRBD2 (5 bases). The germline V gene encodes CDR1 MGHRA and CDR2 YSYEKL. This CDR3 contains 14 residues. V was clipped by 2 bases and J by 4 bases, with 11 bases between them.

This rearrangement joins TRBV11-1 to TRBJ2-7, with TRBD1 matching over 9 bases. The CDR3 is 15 amino acids. In germline, CDR1 is SGHAT, CDR2 FQDESV (reference sequence). With 8 bases clipped from V and 7 bases from J, the junction kept 15 bases outside the gene matches. The CDR3 here is CASGQPGQGLREQYF. In nucleotides, the CDR3 is TGTGCCAGCGGCCAGCCGGGACAGGGTTTGAGAGAGCAGTACTTC.

The chain has TRBV5-1 and TRBJ2-2; TRBD1 matches 7 bases. Germline values: CDR1 SGHRS, CDR2 YFSETQ. The CDR3 runs 16 residues. V was clipped by 0 bases and J by 3 bases; unmatched bases: 5. The CDR3 bases are TGCGCCAGCAGCTTGGCCCCCACAGGGGACACCGGGGAGCTGTTTTTT. As protein: CASSLAPTGDTGELFF.

This chain links TRBV11-3 with TRBJ1-4; no reliable D call. Germline V lookup: CDR1 SGHNT, CDR2 YENEEA. The CDR3 consists of 14 residues. V was trimmed by 7 bases and J by 7 bases, leaving 16 bases between them. CDR3 in amino acids: CASKEGHRAEKLFF. The CDR3 DNA reads as TGTGCCAGCAAAGAGGGCCATCGGGCTGAAAAACTGTTTTTT.

The chain employs TRBV20-1 and TRBJ2-1, with 9 bases that match TRBD2. The CDR3 loop spans 16 amino acids. Trimming took 2 bases from V and 0 from J; bases not matched to a gene: 5. Per the germline V gene, CDR1 is DFQATT and CDR2 is SNEGSKA (reference sequence). CDR3 DNA: TGCAGTGCTAGAACGTCTAGCGGGGCCTCCTACAATGAGCAGTTCTTC. Translated, it gives CSARTSSGASYNEQFF.

This clonotype was seen a handful of times. V and J are TRBV20-1 and TRBJ1-5; TRBD1 matches at 10 bases. Germline V gene sequence: CDR1 DFQATT, CDR2 SNEGSKA (reference sequence). The CDR3 consists of 13 residues. V shed 5 bases, J shed 5 bases, and the junction held 3 bases outside the gene matches. The CDR3 is CSAWDRGYQPQHF. The CDR3, as DNA: TGCAGTGCTTGGGACAGGGGTTATCAGCCCCAGCATTTT.

This clonotype was observed a handful of times. The J gene is TRBJ2-1, the V gene TRBV7-2; D gene unclear. Trimming left V 3 bases short and J 4 bases short, with 13 bases between. The CDR3 has 15 amino acids. Per germline, CDR1 SGHTA and CDR2 FQGNSA. The CDR3 coding sequence is TGTGCCAGCAGCTTCGGACGGAATTTTTACAATGAGCAGTTCTTC. Translated: CASSFGRNFYNEQFF. The full variable domain, rest sourced from reference TRBV7-2 and TRBJ2-1, is GAGVSQSPSNKVTEKGKDVELRCDPISGHTALYWYRQSLGQGLEFLIYFQGNSAPDKSGLPSDRFSAERTGGSVSTLTIQRTQQEDSAVYLCASSFGRNFYNEQFFGPGTRLTVL.

The chain recombines TRBV4-1 with TRBJ2-3, with 15 bases aligning to TRBD2. Trimming at V came to 1 base and at J to 5 bases, leaving 4 bases not matched to a gene. Germline CDR1 is MGHRA and CDR2 is YSYEKL. The CDR3 contains 17 residues. The CDR3 loop is CASSQGTSGGAVDTQYF. Written as DNA, the CDR3 is TGCGCCAGCAGCCAAGGGACTAGCGGGGGGGCAGTAGATACGCAGTATTTT.

The gene calls are TRBV6-1 and TRBJ2-5; no reliable D call. Trimming took off 5 bases at V and 4 bases at J, with 17 bases between the two ends. Germline-derived CDR1 and CDR2 are MNHNS and SASEGT. CDR3 length equals 15 residues. CDR3 nucleotides: TGTGCCAGCAGTCCCTTCGGACCCCCCGGAGAGACCCAGTACTTC. Translated, it gives CASSPFGPPGETQYF.

The chain is built from TRBV29-1 and TRBJ1-2; no clear D gene. The germline V gene encodes CDR1 SQVTM and CDR2 ANQGSEA. Trimming left V 5 bases short and J 0 bases short, with 13 bases between. This CDR3 region has 14 residues. CDR3 DNA sequence: TGCAGCGTTCACGCTCCCGGGACTAACTATGGCTACACCTTC. Residues: CSVHAPGTNYGYTF.

The V call is TRBV29-1, the J call TRBJ2-1; D is unclear. There are 16 residues in the CDR3. The V end lost 5 bases, the J end lost 0 bases, and 17 bases lay between the germline ends. From germline, CDR1 is SQVTM and CDR2 ANQGSEA. The CDR3 protein is CSVLGFKESSYNEQFF. DNA of the CDR3: TGCAGCGTTCTGGGGTTCAAGGAGAGCTCCTACAATGAGCAGTTCTTC.

The rearrangement links TRBV20-1 to TRBJ1-1; the D gene is possibly TRBD1 (5 bases). Trimming pared 3 bases from V and 5 bases from J, leaving 16 bases between. Germline V gene lookup returns CDR1 DFQATT and CDR2 SNEGSKA (reference sequence). This CDR3 comprises 14 residues. DNA for the CDR3: TGCAGTGCTAGCGCCGGCCAGGGAGGGACTGAAGCTTTCTTT. This translates into CSASAGQGGTEAFF.

V usage is TRBV18 and J usage is TRBJ2-7; D unresolved. Deletions cut 1 base from V and 1 base from J, with 8 bases between. This CDR3 has 14 amino acids. Germline values: CDR1 KGHSH, CDR2 LQKENI. CDR3 DNA: TGTGCCAGCTCACCACAAACCGATTCCTACGAGCAGTACTTC. Translation: CASSPQTDSYEQYF.

This clonotype was counted a few times. This chain connects TRBV20-1 to TRBJ1-5, with TRBD1 matching over 8 bases. Germline CDR1 and CDR2: DFQATT and SNEGSKA (reference sequence). The CDR3 loop spans 13 amino acids. V was pared by 6 bases and J by 7 bases, with 8 bases of the junction left unmatched. The CDR3 here is CSAQGQGTQPQHF. CDR3 DNA sequence: TGCAGTGCCCAAGGACAGGGAACCCAGCCCCAGCATTTT.

This clonotype was seen a handful of times. J is TRBJ2-7 and V is TRBV6-2 or TRBV6-3; D is tentatively TRBD1 or TRBD2 (5 bases each). This CDR3 region has 13 residues. The V end was cut by 3 bases, the J end by 4 bases, with 10 bases between. Germline V CDR1 and CDR2: MNHEY, SVGEGT. The CDR3 region has the DNA TGTGCCAGCAGTTATTTTGGGGGATACGAGCAGTACTTC. Translation: CASSYFGGYEQYF.

This chain links TRBV5-1 with TRBJ2-2; D unclear. Germline CDR1 reads SGHRS; CDR2 reads YFSETQ. CDR3 length equals 14 residues. V was shortened by 0 bases and J by 4 bases, with 7 bases between the two germline ends. CDR3 residues: CASSLESSTGELFF. CDR3 nucleotide sequence: TGCGCCAGCAGCTTGGAGTCCAGCACCGGGGAGCTGTTTTTT.

This clonotype came up a few times. This rearrangement joins TRBV12-3 or TRBV12-4 to TRBJ2-7, with 11 bases identical to TRBD2. Germline trimming cut 4 bases from V and 5 bases from J; bases unmatched to any gene: 10. The CDR3 totals 16 residues. In nucleotides, the CDR3 is TGTGCCAGCAGTTCATTAGCGGGGGGGAGCCCCCACGAGCAGTACTTC. This codes for CASSSLAGGSPHEQYF.

This clonotype was detected once. This rearrangement joins TRBV7-2 to TRBJ2-5; 8 bases fit TRBD2. Germline V gene data show CDR1 as SGHTA and CDR2 as FQGNSA. The CDR3 runs to 18 residues. Trimming at V came to 1 base and at J to 11 bases, leaving 21 bases not matched to a gene. The chain's CDR3 is CASSLVRGGLGFYGEQYF. The CDR3 bases are TGTGCCAGCAGCTTAGTTAGAGGGGGACTAGGCTTCTACGGAGAGCAGTACTTC.

V is TRBV7-8 and J is TRBJ1-1; D unclear. Germline V lookup: CDR1 SGHVS, CDR2 FQNEAQ. Between the trimmed V and J ends, which lost 8 bases and 0 bases, there was a span of 16 bases. The CDR3 is 15 residues long. The CDR3 reads CASAYHWQMNTEAFF. In nucleotides, the CDR3 is TGTGCCAGCGCCTACCATTGGCAAATGAACACTGAAGCTTTCTTT.

The CDR3 is CASSSPKQVYEQYF. The CDR3 bases are TGTGCCAGCAGCTCGCCGAAACAGGTCTACGAGCAGTACTTC. The V call is TRBV7-9, the J call TRBJ2-4; D may be TRBD1 (5 bases). The last part of the DNA fits TRBJ2-7 better; the J call may be wrong. CDR3 length: 14 residues. CDR1 SEHNR and CDR2 FQNEAQ come from the germline V gene (reference sequence).

The gene calls are TRBV5-5 and TRBJ2-1; D may be TRBD2 (5 bases). The CDR3 runs to 12 residues. The germline V gene has CDR1 SGHKS and CDR2 YYEKEE (reference sequence). The V gene lost 0 bases and the J gene lost 11 bases, with 9 bases spanning the gap. This chain's CDR3 is CASSLVDYQQFF. The CDR3 DNA reads TGTGCCAGCAGCTTGGTTGACTACCAGCAGTTCTTC.